The clone carrying this T cell receptor beta chain has at least ten counts. Its antigen remains unknown. After removal of 4 bases from V and 2 bases from J, the junction contained 16 bases not matched to a gene. The CDR3 sequence is 18 residues long. From germline, CDR1 is SGDLS and CDR2 YYNGEE. The data were obtained in a study of CD8 T cells in ankylosing spondylitis. Points from the study as a whole: Researchers report that disease-linked clones proved CD8+ and relatively rare in peripheral blood. Ankylosing spondylitis blood appeared to carry a characteristic TCR beta motif of roughly eight highly homologous variants. Disease-linked clones reportedly showed significant enrichment in matched ankylosing spondylitis synovial fluid.

A quantitative 5'-RACE method, one with molecular barcodes, was used to make TCR beta libraries. TCRdb reanalysed the 5' RACE reads using MiXCR and keeps one entry per CDR3 protein. The data show roughly 40,000 distinct CDR3 sequences, around 2.9% seen once. The genes are TRBV9 and TRBJ2-3; 7 positions match TRBD2. The sequenced sample was blood, either unsorted or a sorted T cell fraction (not recorded which). The TCR was taken from a male donor with ankylosing spondylitis or in good health (not recorded which). The CDR3 region is CASSPRLGGRTTTDTQYF. The CDR3, as DNA: TGTGCCAGCAGCCCCCGCCTGGGGGGGAGGACCACCACAGATACGCAGTATTTT.